Listed here is a single T cell receptor (beta chain). Repertoires were generated with immunoSEQ multiplex PCR, while TCRdb's copy carries only in-frame clones and drops some. The sample has about 260,000 clones; 75% to 90% are singletons. Germline V lookup: CDR1 MDHEN, CDR2 SYDVKM. This CDR3 comprises 14 residues. Trimming pared 3 bases from V and 3 bases from J, leaving 9 bases between. The data stem from a study of blood T cell repertoires in COVID-19. Everyone who took part was roughly 18 to 95 years old, and they came from 24 US areas. Participants' reported clinical history set cohort assignment. The TCR originated in a woman aged 25-40 years with acute COVID-19. The sample comprised PBMCs or T cells enriched from blood (not recorded which). The chain links TRBV28 to TRBJ1-5; D unresolved. Here the CDR3 reads CASSLPGFNQPQHF. The DNA for the CDR3 is TGTGCCAGCAGTTTGCCGGGTTTCAATCAGCCCCAGCATTTT.